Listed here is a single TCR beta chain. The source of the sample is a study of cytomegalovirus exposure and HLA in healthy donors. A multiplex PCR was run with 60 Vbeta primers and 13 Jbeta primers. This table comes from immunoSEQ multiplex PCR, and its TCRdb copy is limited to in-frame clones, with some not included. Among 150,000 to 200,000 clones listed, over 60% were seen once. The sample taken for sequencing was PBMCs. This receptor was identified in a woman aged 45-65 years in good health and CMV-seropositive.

The CDR3: CASSPDRVSYGYTF. The DNA of the CDR3 is TGTGCCAGCTCACCCGACAGGGTTTCCTATGGCTACACCTTC. The chain is built from TRBV18 and TRBJ1-2; TRBD1 aligns across 7 bases. Germline CDR1 is KGHSH and CDR2 is LQKENI. CDR3 length: 14 amino acids. Losses at the gene ends were 3 bases for V and 4 bases for J; bases not matched to a gene: 5.